One sample yielded the 18 T cell receptor beta chains listed below, sequenced in a study of post-analysis software for immune sequencing data. These TCRs are of unknown antigen specificity. The library was made from cDNA and included unique molecular identifiers. One entry per CDR3 protein results from TCRdb running MiXCR on the PCR reads. Here the sample spans about half a million distinct CDR3 sequences, roughly 46% being singletons. Findings of the study overall: Five or six TRBV segments appeared more often in patients than in controls, and TRBV5-6, TRBV5-1 and TRBV20-1 were among these.

Sequences were obtained from blood. The source of these receptors is a girl aged 5 to 17 with multiple sclerosis.

V usage is TRBV5-1 and J usage is TRBJ2-4; TRBD2 matches 7 bases. V dropped 5 bases and J dropped 8; count of bases not matched to a gene: 10. Germline lookup yields CDR1 SGHRS and CDR2 YFSETQ. This CDR3 is 14 amino acids long. CDR3 nucleotides: TGCGCCAGCAGATTGACTGGCGGGAGAGACATTCAGTACTTC. Residues: CASRLTGGRDIQYF.

Only a few counts were recorded for this clonotype. This chain connects TRBV20-1 to TRBJ2-4, with 12 bases matching TRBD2. The CDR3 is 15 amino acids. Germline lookup yields CDR1 DFQATT and CDR2 SNEGSKA (reference sequence). V shed 5 bases and J 8 bases; nucleotides not matched to a gene: 10. Here the CDR3 DNA reads TGCAGTGCTTCTTCACTAGCGGGAGGCCGGGACATTCAGTACTTC. Its protein product is CSASSLAGGRDIQYF.

CDR3 sequence: CASSLGDSKNIQYF. The CDR3 DNA sequence: TGTGCCAGCAGCTTAGGGGACAGCAAAAACATTCAGTACTTC. V gene TRBV7-6 combines with J gene TRBJ2-4; 7 bases are shared with TRBD1. The V gene's germline CDR1 is SGHVS and CDR2 FNYEAQ. This CDR3 region has 14 residues. J was trimmed by 3 bases and V by 1 base; bases with no gene match: 0.

The chain has TRBV18 and TRBJ2-7, with a possible D match to TRBD1 (7 bases). V was pared by 2 bases and J by 4 bases, with 9 bases between. Germline loops: CDR1 KGHSH, CDR2 LQKENI. The CDR3 has 13 amino acids. CDR3 amino acids: CASSPAGGYEQYF. CDR3 bases: TGTGCCAGCTCACCAGCAGGGGGGTACGAGCAGTACTTC. The variable domain in full, completed from reference TRBV18 and TRBJ2-7, reads NAGVMQNPRHLVRRRGQEARLRCSPMKGHSHVYWYRQLPEEGLKFMVYLQKENIIDESGMPKERFSAEFPKEGPSILRIQQVVRGDSAAYFCASSPAGGYEQYFGPGTRLTVT.

This chain uses TRBV7-9 with TRBJ2-1; D not certain. V dropped 3 bases and J dropped 5 bases, with 8 bases sitting between them. There are 13 residues in the CDR3. The germline V gene encodes CDR1 SEHNR and CDR2 FQNEAQ (reference sequence). The CDR3 DNA is TGTGCCAGCAGCTTTAGTGGAAACAATGAGCAGTTCTTC. Amino acid sequence: CASSFSGNNEQFF.

The chain recombines TRBV5-1 with TRBJ2-1, with TRBD2 matching 13 bases. Unmatched junction bases numbered 10, after V lost 4 bases and J lost 0 bases. From germline, CDR1 is SGHRS and CDR2 YFSETQ. The CDR3 totals 19 residues. CDR3 sequence: CASSPGGTSGTPSYNEQFF. In nucleotides, the CDR3 is TGCGCCAGCAGCCCCGGAGGGACTAGCGGGACCCCCTCCTACAATGAGCAGTTCTTC. Filled out from reference TRBV5-1 and TRBJ2-1, the complete variable domain reads KAGVTQTPRYLIKTRGQQVTLSCSPISGHRSVSWYQQTPGQGLQFLFEYFSETQRNKGNFPGRFSGRQFSNSRSEMNVSTLELGDSALYLCASSPGGTSGTPSYNEQFFGPGTRLTVL.

The chain links TRBV6-2 or TRBV6-3 to TRBJ2-1; 8 nucleotides align to TRBD1. Looked up from germline, CDR1 is MNHEY and CDR2 is SVGEGT. V shed 0 bases and J 6 bases; nucleotides not matched to a gene: 1. The CDR3 totals 14 residues. For the CDR3, the DNA is TGTGCCAGCAGTTACTCGACAGGGGCCAATGAGCAGTTCTTC. This codes for CASSYSTGANEQFF.

This clonotype has more than one count but fewer than ten. The rearrangement joins TRBV5-1 to TRBJ1-2; perhaps TRBD1 as D (5 bases). The CDR3 covers 14 residues. CDR1 SGHRS and CDR2 YFSETQ come from the germline V gene. The V end was cut by 0 bases, the J end by 7 bases, with 13 bases between. CDR3 sequence (DNA): TGCGCCAGCAGCTTGGCCGGGGCTACGGGTGGCTACACCTTC. This sequence encodes CASSLAGATGGYTF.

This chain joins TRBV4-1 and TRBJ2-5; 10 nucleotides agree with TRBD2. This CDR3 contains 16 residues. Germline CDR1 reads MGHRA; CDR2 reads YSYEKL. V shed 8 bases and J 5 bases; nucleotides not matched to a gene: 14. In DNA form, the CDR3 reads TGCGCCAGCGTCTTCGGGGGAGCGGGAGGGCCGGAGACCCAGTACTTC. Translation: CASVFGGAGGPETQYF.

About this clonotype itself: Its ends do not fully match the called genes, so a read error is possible. This chain connects TRBV20-1 to TRBJ1-2; no clear D gene. Germline V gene sequence: CDR1 DFQATT, CDR2 SNEGSKA (reference sequence). This CDR3 has 14 residues. CDR3 sequence: CGATPDPANYGYTF. The CDR3 region has the DNA TGCGGTGCCACTCCTGATCCAGCTAACTATGGCTACACCTTC.

V usage is TRBV5-1 and J usage is TRBJ2-1, with 13 bases lining up with TRBD2. V dropped 3 bases and J dropped 8; count of bases not matched to a gene: 8. Germline V gene sequence: CDR1 SGHRS, CDR2 YFSETQ. The CDR3 covers 16 residues. The CDR3 region is CASSSTGTSGIDEQFF. CDR3 nucleotides: TGCGCCAGCAGCTCTACCGGGACTAGCGGGATTGATGAGCAGTTCTTC.

The chain has TRBV7-8 and TRBJ2-1; possibly TRBD2 for D (6 bases). From germline, CDR1 is SGHVS and CDR2 FQNEAQ. This CDR3 comprises 13 residues. V lost 1 base to trimming and J lost 9 bases, with 10 bases between them. CDR3 coding DNA: TGTGCCAGCAGCTTAGGGGCGGGGAGTGAGCAGTTCTTC. It codes for CASSLGAGSEQFF.

V is TRBV7-3 and J is TRBJ2-7; 8 nucleotides line up with TRBD2. CDR1 and CDR2 (germline): SGHTA, FQGTGA. V was clipped by 4 bases and J by 6 bases; unmatched bases: 5. CDR3 length: 13 amino acids. CDR3 sequence: CASSSGLAGEQYF. The CDR3 region has the DNA TGTGCCAGCAGCTCCGGACTAGCCGGCGAGCAGTACTTC.

The chain couples TRBV5-1 to TRBJ2-7; TRBD1 agrees at 9 bases. The CDR3 spans 18 residues. Unmatched junction bases numbered 15, after V lost 4 bases and J lost 1 base. Germline CDR1 reads SGHRS; CDR2 reads YFSETQ. The CDR3 protein is CASSSNRDREIQSYEQYF. The CDR3 coding sequence is TGCGCCAGCAGCAGTAACCGGGACAGGGAGATCCAGTCCTACGAGCAGTACTTC.

The V call is TRBV11-3, the J call TRBJ2-6, with 7 bases identical to TRBD1. The CDR3 covers 17 residues. Germline V CDR1 and CDR2: SGHNT, YENEEA. J lost 3 bases, V lost 1 base, and 6 bases had no gene match. CDR3 loop: CASSLAAGGYGANVLTF. The CDR3 DNA follows: TGTGCCAGCAGCTTAGCGGCAGGGGGTTATGGGGCCAACGTCCTGACTTTC.

This clonotype has more than one count but fewer than ten. V usage is TRBV15 and J usage is TRBJ1-2; D is unclear. V gave up 5 bases and J gave up 4 bases, with 17 bases separating them. Germline CDR1 is LNHNV and CDR2 is YYDKDF (reference sequence). This CDR3 spans 15 amino acids. The CDR3 region is CATSPVTDRFYGYTF. The CDR3 DNA sequence: TGTGCCACCAGCCCCGTAACCGATCGATTCTATGGCTACACCTTC.

V usage is TRBV12-3 or TRBV12-4 and J usage is TRBJ2-7, with TRBD1 matching 7 bases. The CDR3 has 14 amino acids. V lost 6 bases and J lost 1; bases outside the gene matches: 6. The CDR3 sequence is CASSEGAQSYEQYF. CDR3 nucleotide sequence: TGTGCCAGCAGCGAGGGGGCTCAATCCTACGAGCAGTACTTC.

This clonotype has only a few counts. A much larger clone lies one base from this, so it may be a read error. J is TRBJ2-6 and V is TRBV27, with D possibly matching TRBD1 (5 bases). Germline-derived CDR1 and CDR2 are MNHEY and SMNVEV (reference sequence). The CDR3 contains 18 residues. For the CDR3, the DNA is TGTGCCAGCAGTTTCATCAGGGCATCAAGCTCTGGGGCCAACGTCCGGACTTTC. The encoded protein is CASSFIRASSSGANVRTF.